This is a list of T cell receptor beta chains from one sample in a study of T-cell memory formation after mild COVID-19. MiXCR, applied by TCRdb to the 5' RACE reads, yields one record per CDR3 protein. The sample lists under 600,000 distinct CDR3 sequences; about a fifth were seen once. The sequenced sample was PBMCs or a T cell subset sorted from them (not recorded which). These receptors were taken from an adult woman who had mild COVID-19 (a few samples of this study predate the infection). Cell type and time point are not known. The CDR3 runs from the conserved cysteine through the conserved F or W. D genes are given only for firm matches. Expanded clones get a size class; other rows say once, few or many, or leave the size out.

J: TRBJ2-7
D: -
size: -
length: 13
V: TRBV15
DNA: TGTGCCACCAGGGCGGGAAGCCTCTACGAGCAGTACTTC
CDR3: CATRAGSLYEQYF

J: TRBJ1-4
D: TRBD1
size: few
length: 14
V: TRBV5-1
DNA: TGCGCCAGCAGCTTAGGGACAGTGGACGAAAAACTGTTTTTT
CDR3: CASSLGTVDEKLFF

J: TRBJ2-7
D: TRBD1
size: -
length: 14
V: TRBV6-2/TRBV6-3
DNA: TGTGCCAGCAGTCCCCGGGCGCCCAGGGGGGAGCAGTACTTC
CDR3: CASSPRAPRGEQYF

J: TRBJ2-7
D: TRBD1
size: -
length: 11
V: TRBV28
DNA: TGTGCCAGCGTACAGGGGGGCGAGCAGTACTTC
CDR3: CASVQGGEQYF

J: TRBJ2-7
D: -
size: -
length: 15
V: TRBV5-1
DNA: TGCGCCAGCAGCTACAGAACGGACGGGTATAGCGAGCAGTACTTC
CDR3: CASSYRTDGYSEQYF

J: TRBJ2-2
D: TRBD2
size: -
length: 17
V: TRBV4-3
DNA: TGCGCCAGCAGCCAAGATAGGACTAGCGGGCACACCGGGGAGCTGTTTTTT
CDR3: CASSQDRTSGHTGELFF

J: TRBJ2-7
D: -
size: -
length: 15
V: TRBV4-3
DNA: TGCGCCAGCAGCCTGGCCCATGCAGGTACCTACGAGCAGTACTTC
CDR3: CASSLAHAGTYEQYF

J: TRBJ2-4
D: TRBD1
size: -
length: 16
V: TRBV30
DNA: TGTGCCTGGTCCCACAGGGGGCGCGGAGCCAAAAACATTCAGTACTTC
CDR3: CAWSHRGRGAKNIQYF

J: TRBJ2-1
D: -
size: -
length: 16
V: TRBV15
DNA: TGTGCCACCAGCAGAGGGACTGGCGGCTTCTACAATGAGCAGTTCTTC
CDR3: CATSRGTGGFYNEQFF

J: TRBJ2-7
D: TRBD2
size: -
length: 15
V: TRBV20-1
DNA: TGCAGTGCTAGAGATGGGGCGGGAGGAAGGCACGAGCAGTACTTC
CDR3: CSARDGAGGRHEQYF